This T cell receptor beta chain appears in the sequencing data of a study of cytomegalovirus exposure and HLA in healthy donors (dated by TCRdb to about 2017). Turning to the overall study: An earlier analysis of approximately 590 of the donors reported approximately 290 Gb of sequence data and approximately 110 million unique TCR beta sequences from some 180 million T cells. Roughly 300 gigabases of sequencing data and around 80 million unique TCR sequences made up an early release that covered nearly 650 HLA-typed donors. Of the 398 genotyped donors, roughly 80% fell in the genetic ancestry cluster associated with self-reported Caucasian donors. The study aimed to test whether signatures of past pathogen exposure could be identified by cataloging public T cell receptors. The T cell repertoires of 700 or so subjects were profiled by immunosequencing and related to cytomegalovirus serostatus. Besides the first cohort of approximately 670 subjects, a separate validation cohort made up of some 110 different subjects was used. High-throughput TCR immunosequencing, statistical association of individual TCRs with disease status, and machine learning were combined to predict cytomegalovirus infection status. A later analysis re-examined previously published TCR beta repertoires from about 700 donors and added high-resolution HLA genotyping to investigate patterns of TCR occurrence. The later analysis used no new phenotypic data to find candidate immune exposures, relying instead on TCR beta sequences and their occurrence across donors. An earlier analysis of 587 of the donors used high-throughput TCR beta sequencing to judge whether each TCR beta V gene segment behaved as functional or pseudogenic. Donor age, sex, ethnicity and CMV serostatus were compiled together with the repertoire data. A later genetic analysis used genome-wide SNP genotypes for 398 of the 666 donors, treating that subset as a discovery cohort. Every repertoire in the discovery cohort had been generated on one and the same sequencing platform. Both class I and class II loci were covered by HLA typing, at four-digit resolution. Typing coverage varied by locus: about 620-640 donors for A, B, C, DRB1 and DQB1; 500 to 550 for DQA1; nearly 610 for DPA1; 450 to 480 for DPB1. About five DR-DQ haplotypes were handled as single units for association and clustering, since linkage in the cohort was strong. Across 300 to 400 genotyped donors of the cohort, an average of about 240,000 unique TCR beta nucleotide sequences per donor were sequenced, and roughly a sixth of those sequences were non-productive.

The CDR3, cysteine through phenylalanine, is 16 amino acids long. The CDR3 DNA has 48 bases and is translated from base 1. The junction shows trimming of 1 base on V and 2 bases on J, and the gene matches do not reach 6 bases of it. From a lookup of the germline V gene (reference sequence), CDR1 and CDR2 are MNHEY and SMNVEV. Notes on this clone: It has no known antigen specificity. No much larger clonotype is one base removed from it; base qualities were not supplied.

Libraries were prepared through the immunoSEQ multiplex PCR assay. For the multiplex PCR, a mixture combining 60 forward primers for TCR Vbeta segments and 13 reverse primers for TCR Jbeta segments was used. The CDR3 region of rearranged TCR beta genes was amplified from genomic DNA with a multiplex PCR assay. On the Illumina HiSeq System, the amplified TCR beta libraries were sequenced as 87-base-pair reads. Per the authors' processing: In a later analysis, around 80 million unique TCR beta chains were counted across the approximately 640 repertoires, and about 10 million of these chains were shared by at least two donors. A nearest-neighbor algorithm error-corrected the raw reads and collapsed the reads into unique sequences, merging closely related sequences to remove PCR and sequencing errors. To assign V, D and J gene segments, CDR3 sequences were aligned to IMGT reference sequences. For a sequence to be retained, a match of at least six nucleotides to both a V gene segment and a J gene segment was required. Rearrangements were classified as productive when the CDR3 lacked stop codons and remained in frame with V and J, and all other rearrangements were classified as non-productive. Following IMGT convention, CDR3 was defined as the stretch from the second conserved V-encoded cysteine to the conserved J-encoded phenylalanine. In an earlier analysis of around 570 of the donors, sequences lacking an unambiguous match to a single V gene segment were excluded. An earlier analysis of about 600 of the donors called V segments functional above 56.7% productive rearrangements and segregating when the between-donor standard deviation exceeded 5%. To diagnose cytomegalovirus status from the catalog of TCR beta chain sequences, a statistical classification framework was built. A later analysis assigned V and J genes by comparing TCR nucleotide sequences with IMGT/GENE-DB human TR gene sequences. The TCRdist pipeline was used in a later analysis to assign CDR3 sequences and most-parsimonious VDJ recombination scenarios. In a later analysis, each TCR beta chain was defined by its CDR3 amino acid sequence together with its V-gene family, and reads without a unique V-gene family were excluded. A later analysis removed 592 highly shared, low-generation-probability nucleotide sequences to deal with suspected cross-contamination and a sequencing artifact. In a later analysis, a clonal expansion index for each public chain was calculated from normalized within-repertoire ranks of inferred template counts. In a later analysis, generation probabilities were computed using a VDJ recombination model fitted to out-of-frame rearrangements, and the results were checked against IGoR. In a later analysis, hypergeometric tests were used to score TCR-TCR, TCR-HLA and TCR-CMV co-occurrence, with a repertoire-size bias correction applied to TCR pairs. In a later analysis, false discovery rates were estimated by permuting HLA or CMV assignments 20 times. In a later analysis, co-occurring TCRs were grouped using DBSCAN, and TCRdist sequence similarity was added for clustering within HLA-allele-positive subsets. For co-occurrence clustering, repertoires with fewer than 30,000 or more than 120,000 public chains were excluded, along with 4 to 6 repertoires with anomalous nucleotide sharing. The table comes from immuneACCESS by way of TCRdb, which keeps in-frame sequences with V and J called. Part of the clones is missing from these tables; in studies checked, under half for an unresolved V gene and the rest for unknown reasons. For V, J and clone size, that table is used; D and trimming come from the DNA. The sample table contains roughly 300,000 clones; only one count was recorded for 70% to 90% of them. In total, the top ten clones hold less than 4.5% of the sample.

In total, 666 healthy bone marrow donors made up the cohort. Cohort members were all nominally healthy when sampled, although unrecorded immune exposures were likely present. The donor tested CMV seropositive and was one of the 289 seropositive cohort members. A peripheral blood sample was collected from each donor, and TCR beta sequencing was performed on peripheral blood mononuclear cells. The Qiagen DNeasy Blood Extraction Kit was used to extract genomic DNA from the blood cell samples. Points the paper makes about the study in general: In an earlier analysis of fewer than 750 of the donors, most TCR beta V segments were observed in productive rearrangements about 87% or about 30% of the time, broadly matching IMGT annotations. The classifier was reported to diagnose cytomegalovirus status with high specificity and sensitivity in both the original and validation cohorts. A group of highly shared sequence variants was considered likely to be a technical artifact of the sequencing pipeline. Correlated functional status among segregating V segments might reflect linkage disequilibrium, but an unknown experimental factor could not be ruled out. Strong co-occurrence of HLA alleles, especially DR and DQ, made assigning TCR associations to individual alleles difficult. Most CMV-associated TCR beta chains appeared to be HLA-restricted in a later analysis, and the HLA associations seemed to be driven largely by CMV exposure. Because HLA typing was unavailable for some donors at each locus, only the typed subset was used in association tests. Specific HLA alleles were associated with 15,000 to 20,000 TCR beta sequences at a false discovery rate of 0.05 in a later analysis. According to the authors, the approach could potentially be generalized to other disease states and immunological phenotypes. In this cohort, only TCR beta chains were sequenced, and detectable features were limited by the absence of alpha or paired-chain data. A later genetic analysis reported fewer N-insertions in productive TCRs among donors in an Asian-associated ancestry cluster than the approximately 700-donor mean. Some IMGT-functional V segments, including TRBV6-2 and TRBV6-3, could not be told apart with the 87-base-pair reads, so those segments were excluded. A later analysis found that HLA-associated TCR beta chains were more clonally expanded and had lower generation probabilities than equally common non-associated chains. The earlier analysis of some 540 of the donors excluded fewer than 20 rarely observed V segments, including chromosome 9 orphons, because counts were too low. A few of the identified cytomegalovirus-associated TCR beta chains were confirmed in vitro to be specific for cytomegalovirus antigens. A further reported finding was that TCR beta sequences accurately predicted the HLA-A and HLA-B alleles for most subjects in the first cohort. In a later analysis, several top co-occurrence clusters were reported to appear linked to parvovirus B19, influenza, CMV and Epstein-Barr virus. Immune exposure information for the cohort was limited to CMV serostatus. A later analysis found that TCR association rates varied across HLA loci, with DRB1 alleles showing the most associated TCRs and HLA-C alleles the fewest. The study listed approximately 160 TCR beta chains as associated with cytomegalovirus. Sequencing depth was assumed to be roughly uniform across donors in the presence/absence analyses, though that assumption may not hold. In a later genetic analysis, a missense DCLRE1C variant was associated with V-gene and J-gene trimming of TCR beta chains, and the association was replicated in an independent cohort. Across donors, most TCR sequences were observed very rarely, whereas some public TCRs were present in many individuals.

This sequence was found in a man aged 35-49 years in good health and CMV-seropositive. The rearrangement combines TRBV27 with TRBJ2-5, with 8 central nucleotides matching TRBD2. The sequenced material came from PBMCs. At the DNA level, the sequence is TGTGCCAGCAGTTTATTTGGCGGGAGGAGACAAGAGACCCAGTACTTC. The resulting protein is CASSLFGGRRQETQYF.